Listed below are T cell receptor beta chains from one sample, sequenced in a study of CD8 T cells in ankylosing spondylitis. Via MiXCR, TCRdb re-called the 5' RACE reads, giving one row per CDR3 protein. The sample yields fewer than 200,000 distinct CDR3 sequences, around 17% seen once. Sequenced: blood, either unsorted or a sorted T cell fraction (not recorded which). The origin of the receptors is a male donor with ankylosing spondylitis or in good health (not recorded which). Each CDR3 is given with its conserved first and last residue. A D gene is named only where the DNA matches it firmly. Some rows have no size entry. The others give once, few or many, or a class for an expanded clone.

clone_size	v_call	d_call	j_call	cdr3_aa	cdr3_nt
few	TRBV30	NA	TRBJ1-6	CAWSRPASPLHF	TGTGCCTGGAGTAGACCGGCTTCACCCCTCCACTTT
many	TRBV24-1	NA	TRBJ2-3	CATSVTGTGDTQYF	TGTGCCACCAGTGTGACCGGGACTGGAGATACGCAGTATTTT
many	TRBV5-1	NA	TRBJ1-1	CASSLAGALMNTEAFF	TGCGCCAGCAGCTTGGCCGGGGCTTTGATGAACACTGAAGCTTTCTTT
many	TRBV21-1	NA	TRBJ2-7	CPRAISSYEQYF	TGTCCGCGGGCCATAAGCTCCTACGAGCAGTACTTC
many	TRBV12-3/TRBV12-4	TRBD1	TRBJ1-6	CASSAGQSNSPLHF	TGTGCCAGCAGTGCGGGACAGTCTAATTCACCCCTCCACTTT
many	TRBV5-6	NA	TRBJ1-6	CASSFLAGRVSPLHF	TGTGCCAGCAGCTTTTTGGCAGGGAGGGTTTCACCCCTCCACTTT
once	TRBV24-1	NA	TRBJ2-2	CATSDKQSRVTGELFF	TGTGCCACCAGTGATAAACAGTCCAGGGTCACCGGGGAGCTGTTTTTT
many	TRBV20-1	TRBD2	TRBJ2-3	CSASPSGRTDTQYF	TGCAGTGCTAGCCCTAGCGGGAGGACAGATACGCAGTATTTT
NA	TRBV19	TRBD1	TRBJ2-5	CASSTWTGQETQYF	TGTGCCAGTAGTACATGGACAGGGCAGGAGACCCAGTACTTC
many	TRBV12-3/TRBV12-4	TRBD2	TRBJ2-1	CASSFPGLAVSYNEQFF	TGTGCCAGCAGTTTCCCGGGACTAGCGGTCTCCTACAATGAGCAGTTCTTC
many	TRBV5-1	TRBD1	TRBJ2-5	CASSLAGTGLQETQYF	TGCGCCAGCAGCTTGGCAGGGACAGGATTACAAGAGACCCAGTACTTC
NA	TRBV28	TRBD1	TRBJ2-6	CASSLRPGTGRTPGANVLTF	TGTGCCAGCAGTTTAAGACCCGGGACAGGGAGAACTCCTGGGGCCAACGTCCTGACTTTC
NA	TRBV7-4	TRBD1	TRBJ1-1	CASSANRDRDLRAEAFF	TGTGCCAGCAGCGCCAACCGGGACAGGGATCTGAGGGCTGAAGCTTTCTTT
NA	TRBV11-2	TRBD1	TRBJ2-4	CASSLWGQENIQYF	TGTGCCAGCAGCTTATGGGGACAGGAAAACATTCAGTACTTC
NA	TRBV28	NA	TRBJ1-1	CASTQGGRLNTEAFF	TGTGCCAGCACCCAAGGTGGCAGGTTGAACACTGAAGCTTTCTTT
NA	TRBV7-9	NA	TRBJ1-1	CASSLTDGTEAFF	TGTGCCAGCAGCTTAACCGACGGAACTGAAGCTTTCTTT
many	TRBV29-1	TRBD2	TRBJ2-1	CSVAGSSTSSGSYEQFF	TGCAGCGTTGCTGGGAGTAGCACTTCTAGCGGGAGTTATGAGCAGTTCTTC
few	TRBV20-1	NA	TRBJ1-1	CSARSGEAFF	TGCAGTGCTAGATCCGGAGAAGCTTTCTTT
NA	TRBV3-1	TRBD1	TRBJ2-1	CASSSDRPEQFF	TGTGCCAGCAGCTCGGACAGGCCTGAGCAGTTCTTC
many	TRBV5-1	NA	TRBJ1-2	CASSVVSSTYGYTF	TGCGCCAGCAGTGTTGTCAGCTCCACCTATGGCTACACCTTC
few	TRBV6-1	TRBD1	TRBJ1-6	CASRTPATGGSESLHF	TGTGCCAGCAGGACCCCTGCTACAGGGGGCTCCGAATCCCTCCACTTT
NA	TRBV11-2	NA	TRBJ2-1	CASSSRGAGSYNEQFF	TGTGCCAGCAGCTCCCGCGGAGCGGGCTCCTACAATGAGCAGTTCTTC
few	TRBV18	NA	TRBJ2-1	CASSPGFTGNEQFF	TGTGCCAGCTCACCAGGGTTTACAGGGAATGAGCAGTTCTTC
NA	TRBV6-2/TRBV6-3	NA	TRBJ2-2	CASSWFGGELFF	TGTGCCAGCAGTTGGTTTGGCGGGGAGCTGTTTTTT
many	TRBV5-5	TRBD1	TRBJ1-2	CASSFRPLGTGASYGYTF	TGTGCCAGCAGCTTTCGGCCCCTGGGGACAGGGGCTTCCTATGGCTACACCTTC
NA	TRBV28	TRBD2	TRBJ2-1	CASGGSGRGEQFF	TGTGCCAGCGGTGGGAGCGGGAGGGGTGAGCAGTTCTTC
many	TRBV2	NA	TRBJ2-7	CASSRGSYEQYF	TGTGCCAGCAGCCGGGGGAGCTACGAGCAGTACTTC
many	TRBV10-3	TRBD2	TRBJ2-2	CAIRGTSGPNTGELFF	TGTGCCATCAGGGGGACTAGCGGACCGAACACCGGGGAGCTGTTTTTT
many	TRBV4-1	TRBD2	TRBJ2-1	CASSQPAPGLAGYNEQFF	TGCGCCAGCAGCCAACCGGCTCCGGGACTAGCGGGATACAATGAGCAGTTCTTC
few	TRBV14	NA	TRBJ2-7	CASSQTTALTYEQYF	TGTGCCAGCAGCCAAACGACTGCCTTAACCTACGAGCAGTACTTC
NA	TRBV5-4	NA	TRBJ2-6	CASSLGFSGANVLTF	TGTGCCAGCAGCTTGGGGTTTTCTGGGGCCAACGTCCTGACTTTC
few	TRBV5-1	TRBD1	TRBJ2-1	CASAVRDSPNEQFF	TGCGCCAGCGCTGTCCGGGACAGTCCCAATGAGCAGTTCTTC
many	TRBV2	TRBD2	TRBJ2-2	CASTGRVSTGELFF	TGTGCCAGCACTGGGAGGGTTTCCACCGGGGAGCTGTTTTTT
many	TRBV5-1	NA	TRBJ2-7	CASRGSYEQYF	TGCGCCAGCAGGGGCAGCTACGAGCAGTACTTC
few	TRBV28	NA	TRBJ1-5	CASRDSSNQPQHF	TGTGCCAGCAGGGACAGCAGCAATCAGCCCCAGCATTTT
few	TRBV28	NA	TRBJ2-1	CASSFEGMTDEQFF	TGTGCCAGCAGTTTTGAGGGGATGACGGATGAGCAGTTCTTC
NA	TRBV27	TRBD2	TRBJ2-5	CASSTVAGGRETQYF	TGTGCCAGCAGTACCGTAGCGGGAGGGCGCGAGACCCAGTACTTC
many	TRBV6-6	TRBD1	TRBJ2-4	CASSYRTGVKNIQYF	TGTGCCAGCAGCTACCGGACAGGGGTCAAAAACATTCAGTACTTC
many	TRBV20-1	NA	TRBJ1-4	CSAHPRAYNEKLFF	TGCAGTGCTCATCCCAGGGCTTATAATGAAAAACTGTTTTTT
many	TRBV5-1	TRBD1	TRBJ1-2	CASSTGQPSSHGYTF	TGCGCCAGCAGCACGGGACAGCCCTCCTCTCATGGCTACACCTTC
many	TRBV20-1	TRBD1	TRBJ2-1	CSARGEDRGYNEQFF	TGCAGTGCTAGAGGCGAGGACAGGGGCTACAATGAGCAGTTCTTC
many	TRBV2	NA	TRBJ2-7	CASRPRDASSYEQYF	TGTGCCAGCAGACCCCGGGACGCGTCCTCCTACGAGCAGTACTTC
NA	TRBV20-1	NA	TRBJ1-3	CSARPATGGNTIYF	TGCAGTGCAAGACCGGCGACAGGAGGAAACACCATATATTTT
many	TRBV29-1	TRBD2	TRBJ2-3	CSVGTSVDTQYF	TGCAGCGTAGGGACTAGCGTAGATACGCAGTATTTT
few	TRBV7-2	TRBD2	TRBJ2-7	CASSLYGLAYYEQYF	TGTGCCAGCAGCTTATACGGACTAGCGTACTACGAGCAGTACTTC
many	TRBV11-2	NA	TRBJ1-1	CASRRMNTEAFF	TGTGCCAGCAGACGGATGAACACTGAAGCTTTCTTT
NA	TRBV5-1	TRBD1	TRBJ2-2	CASSLQGDGTGELFF	TGCGCCAGCAGCTTACAGGGGGACGGCACCGGGGAGCTGTTTTTT
NA	TRBV18	NA	TRBJ1-4	CASSPPGGEKLFF	TGTGCCAGCTCACCACCGGGAGGCGAAAAACTGTTTTTT
few	TRBV10-3	TRBD2	TRBJ2-1	CAISESISGRYNEQFF	TGTGCCATCAGTGAGTCGATTAGCGGGAGGTACAATGAGCAGTTCTTC
few	TRBV29-1	TRBD2	TRBJ2-3	CSVEIRVPTTSGSTDTQYF	TGCAGCGTTGAGATAAGGGTCCCAACGACTAGCGGGAGCACAGATACGCAGTATTTT
many	TRBV5-1	NA	TRBJ1-1	CATRGPMNTEAFF	TGCGCCACCAGAGGCCCGATGAACACTGAAGCTTTCTTT
few	TRBV12-3/TRBV12-4	NA	TRBJ1-5	CASSTTGGGGNQPQHF	TGTGCCAGCAGTACCACCGGGGGAGGTGGCAATCAGCCCCAGCATTTT